The 18 T cell receptor beta chains reported below all come from one sample, sequenced in a study of cytomegalovirus exposure and HLA in healthy donors. This PCR relied on a set of 60 Vbeta primers and 13 Jbeta primers. Profiling relied on immunoSEQ multiplex PCR, and the TCRdb table lists in-frame clones only, not all of them. The table has over 200,000 clones, about 84% seen once. Material: PBMCs. These receptors came from a human donor in good health.

This clone showed up just a few times. The rearrangement uses TRBV27 and TRBJ1-1; TRBD1 agrees at 8 bases. The CDR3 spans 14 residues. After removal of 10 bases from V and 1 base from J, the junction contained 8 bases not matched to a gene. Looked up from germline, CDR1 is MNHEY and CDR2 is SMNVEV (reference sequence). The CDR3 sequence: CATKAGQGNTEAFF. The CDR3 coding sequence is TGTGCCACCAAGGCCGGACAGGGGAACACTGAAGCTTTCTTT.

This sequence joins TRBV28 and TRBJ2-1, with 12 bases identical to TRBD2. Trimming cost V 10 bases and J 15 bases; bases outside gene matches: 28. The CDR3 sequence is 18 residues long. The germline V gene has CDR1 MDHEN and CDR2 SYDVKM. The DNA for the CDR3 is TGTGCCAACCCGCATCGTGGAGGGGCAAGGACTAGCGGGACCATCGGGTTCTTC. Amino acid sequence: CANPHRGGARTSGTIGFF.

In regard to this clone: The junction departs from the called germline gene at one end, perhaps through a read error. The J gene is TRBJ2-7, the V gene TRBV7-9; D perhaps matches TRBD2 (6 bases). CDR1 SEHNR and CDR2 FQNEAQ come from the germline V gene (reference sequence). This CDR3 is 17 amino acids long. The CDR3 sequence: CSSSSPLPGEGPYEQYF. Written as DNA, the CDR3 is TGTTCCAGCAGCTCCCCTTTGCCGGGAGAAGGCCCCTACGAGCAGTACTTC.

This clone was recorded a few times. The chain employs TRBV7-9 and TRBJ2-1; D gene uncertain. V shed 3 bases and J shed 8 bases, with 8 bases lying between them. The CDR3 spans 12 residues. Germline-derived CDR1 and CDR2 are SEHNR and FQNEAQ (reference sequence). The CDR3 nucleotides are TGTGCCAGCAGCTTGAGGTGGGATGAGCAGTTCTTC. Amino acids: CASSLRWDEQFF. Combining the CDR3 with reference TRBV7-9 and TRBJ2-1 gives the whole variable domain DTGVSQNPRHKITKRGQNVTFRCDPISEHNRLYWYRQTLGQGPEFLTYFQNEAQLEKSRLLSDRFSAERPKGSFSTLEIQRTEQGDSAMYLCASSLRWDEQFFGPGTRLTVL.

The chain recombines TRBV2 with TRBJ2-7, with D possibly TRBD2 on 6 matching bases. The germline V gene encodes CDR1 SNHLY and CDR2 FYNNEI. CDR3 size: 15 residues. V shed 4 bases and J shed 5 bases, with 18 bases lying between them. The CDR3 nucleotides read TGTGCCAGCAGTGTCAGACTTACAGGAGGGAACGAGCAGTACTTC. Amino acids: CASSVRLTGGNEQYF.

CDR3 protein: CASSLHPGQGISEQYF. CDR3 bases: TGTGCCAGCAGCCTACACCCGGGACAGGGAATTTCCGAGCAGTACTTC. The chain has TRBV11-2 and TRBJ2-7; TRBD1 matches at 9 bases. This CDR3 is built from 16 residues. CDR1 SGHAT and CDR2 FQNNGV come from the germline V gene. J was trimmed by 6 bases and V by 5 bases; bases with no gene match: 14.

The chain uses TRBV11-2 and TRBJ2-5; 9 positions match TRBD1. V shed 2 bases, J shed 4 bases, and the junction held 2 bases outside the gene matches. Germline CDR1 SGHAT, CDR2 FQNNGV. The CDR3 contains 14 residues. The CDR3 coding sequence is TGTGCCAGCAGCTTATCGGGACAGGGAGAGACCCAGTACTTC. Translated: CASSLSGQGETQYF.

The chain links TRBV28 to TRBJ2-1, with 9 bases matching TRBD1. Germline V gene sequence: CDR1 MDHEN, CDR2 SYDVKM. J lost 5 bases, V lost 5 bases, and 16 bases had no gene match. The CDR3 runs to 18 residues. The DNA of the CDR3 is TGTGCCAGCAGTCCGACCGGGGGGCGGGACAGGGACCACAATGAGCAGTTCTTC. Its protein product is CASSPTGGRDRDHNEQFF.

V gene TRBV6-1 combines with J gene TRBJ1-5; 8 bases are a match to TRBD1. The CDR3 totals 13 residues. The V and J ends lost 6 bases and 2 bases, in that order; junction bases with no gene match: 0. The germline gives CDR1 MNHNS, CDR2 SASEGT. CDR3 in amino acids: CASRDRGNQPQHF. In DNA, the CDR3 is TGTGCCAGCAGGGACAGGGGCAATCAGCCCCAGCATTTT.

This chain uses TRBV10-3 with TRBJ1-5, with a possible D match to TRBD1 (5 bases). V was cut by 10 bases and J by 3 bases, with 13 bases left in between. Germline V gene data show CDR1 as ENHRY and CDR2 as SYGVKD. The CDR3 covers 13 residues. CDR3 DNA: TGTGCCACCACACCAGGGAACAATCAGCCCCAGCATTTT. This sequence encodes CATTPGNNQPQHF.

The genes are TRBV5-4 and TRBJ2-1, with 10 nucleotides matching TRBD2. Germline V gene sequence: CDR1 SGHNT, CDR2 YYREEE (reference sequence). The CDR3 consists of 16 residues. The junction had 4 bases not matched to a gene; V was cut back by 4 bases and J by 0 bases. Written as DNA, the CDR3 is TGTGCCAGCAGCCCAGCGGGAGGGACCTCCTACAATGAGCAGTTCTTC. Amino acids: CASSPAGGTSYNEQFF.

On this clone itself: At the DNA level, this CDR3 is encoded by other sequences in the same sample as well. This chain connects TRBV7-6 to TRBJ1-2; unclear D gene. Germline CDR1 SGHVS, CDR2 FNYEAQ. V lost 8 bases and J lost 5, with 18 bases in between. The CDR3 has 14 amino acids. The CDR3 nucleotides read TGTGCCAGCGCGCCGGGCTGGACGGGGTATGGCTACACCTTC. This codes for CASAPGWTGYGYTF.

V gene TRBV27 combines with J gene TRBJ2-3; 8 nucleotides match TRBD1. The germline V gene encodes CDR1 MNHEY and CDR2 SMNVEV (reference sequence). With 6 bases clipped from V and 2 bases from J, the junction kept 4 bases outside the gene matches. The CDR3 runs 14 residues. The CDR3 reads CASRWTGHTDTQYF. CDR3 sequence (DNA): TGTGCCAGCAGATGGACAGGGCACACAGATACGCAGTATTTT.

The chain is built from TRBV6-1 and TRBJ2-5; 15 nucleotides line up with TRBD2. Per the germline V gene, CDR1 is MNHNS and CDR2 is SASEGT. The CDR3 has 16 residues. Trimming took 3 bases from V and 4 from J; bases not matched to a gene: 3. The CDR3 DNA sequence: TGTGCCAGCAGTGAGGGACTAGCGGGAGGCGCAGAGACCCAGTACTTC. Amino acids: CASSEGLAGGAETQYF.

The CDR3 loop is CASSYSGQGPHEQFF. The CDR3 region has the DNA TGTGCCAGCAGTTACTCGGGACAGGGCCCCCATGAGCAGTTCTTC. The gene calls are TRBV6-6 and TRBJ2-1, with 9 bases identical to TRBD1. The CDR3 sequence is 15 residues long. V was pared by 0 bases and J by 8 bases, with 5 bases of the junction left unmatched. Germline V gene lookup returns CDR1 MNHNY and CDR2 SVGAGI (reference sequence).

V is TRBV4-3 and J is TRBJ2-1; no clear D gene. This CDR3 has 15 amino acids. Deletions cut 4 bases from V and 3 bases from J, with 13 bases between. The V gene's germline CDR1 is LGHNA and CDR2 YSLEER. The CDR3 DNA reads TGCGCCAGCAGCCTTAAAACCCCTAACTACAATGAGCAGTTCTTC. The encoded protein is CASSLKTPNYNEQFF.

This chain connects TRBV28 to TRBJ2-5; D is uncertain. CDR1 is MDHEN and CDR2 is SYDVKM in the germline V gene. The CDR3 consists of 14 residues. V was clipped by 2 bases and J by 5 bases, with 12 bases between them. CDR3 protein: CASSLEQNGETQYF. CDR3 bases: TGTGCCAGCAGTTTAGAACAGAACGGTGAGACCCAGTACTTC.

CDR3 coding DNA: TGTGCCAGCAGCTCAACAGGGGGGGGTTACAATGAGCAGTTCTTC. It specifies CASSSTGGGYNEQFF. The genes are TRBV7-6 and TRBJ2-1, with D perhaps matching TRBD1 (8 bases). The CDR3 has 15 amino acids. V was clipped by 4 bases and J by 4 bases, with 14 bases between them. Germline V gene data show CDR1 as SGHVS and CDR2 as FNYEAQ.